This T cell receptor (beta chain) originates from a study of CD8 T cells in Susac syndrome. With random hexamers, about 0.45 to 1 ug RNA was reverse transcribed. Amplification of TCR beta CDR3 spanned 54 Vbeta and 13 Jbeta via immunoSEQ multiplex PCR. TCRdb passed the immunoSEQ multiplex PCR reads through MiXCR, listing each CDR3 protein once. Here the sample spans approximately 260,000 distinct CDR3 sequences, 90% to 97% being singletons. The CDR3 covers 17 residues. Trimming took 1 base from V and 5 from J, leaving 18 bases between them. Germline V gene sequence: CDR1 SGDLS, CDR2 YYNGEE. This clonotype is a singleton in its sample.

The V and J genes are TRBV9 and TRBJ2-2, with D tentatively TRBD1 (5 bases). The receptor comes from a human donor with Susac syndrome. The source material was CD4+ T cells from PBMCs. CDR3 amino acids: CASSVSPGQGLTGELFF. The CDR3 region has the DNA TGTGCCAGCAGCGTAAGCCCGGGCCAGGGATTAACCGGGGAGCTGTTTTTT.